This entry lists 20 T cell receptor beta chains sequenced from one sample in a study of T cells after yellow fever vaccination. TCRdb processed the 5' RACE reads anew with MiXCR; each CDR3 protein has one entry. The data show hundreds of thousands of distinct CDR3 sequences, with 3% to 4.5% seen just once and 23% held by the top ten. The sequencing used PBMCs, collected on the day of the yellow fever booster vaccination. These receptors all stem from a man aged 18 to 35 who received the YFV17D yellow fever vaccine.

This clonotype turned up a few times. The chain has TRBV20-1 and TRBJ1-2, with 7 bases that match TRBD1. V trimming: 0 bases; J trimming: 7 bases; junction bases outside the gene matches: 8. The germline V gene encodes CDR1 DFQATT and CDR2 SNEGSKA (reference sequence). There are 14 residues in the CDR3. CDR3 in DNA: TGCAGTGCTAGAGATTCCGACAGGGTTCGTGGCTACACCTTC. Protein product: CSARDSDRVRGYTF.

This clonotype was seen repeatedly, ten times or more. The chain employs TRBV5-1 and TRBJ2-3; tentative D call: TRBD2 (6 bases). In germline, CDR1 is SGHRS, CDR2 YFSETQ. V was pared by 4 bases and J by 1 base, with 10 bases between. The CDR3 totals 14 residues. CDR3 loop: CASSMPGGTDTQYF. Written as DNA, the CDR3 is TGCGCCAGCAGCATGCCGGGGGGCACAGATACGCAGTATTTT.

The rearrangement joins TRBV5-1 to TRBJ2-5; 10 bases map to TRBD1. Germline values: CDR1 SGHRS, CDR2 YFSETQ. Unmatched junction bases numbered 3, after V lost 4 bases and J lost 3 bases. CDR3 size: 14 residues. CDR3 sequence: CASSMGTGEETQYF. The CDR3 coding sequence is TGCGCCAGCAGCATGGGGACAGGGGAAGAGACCCAGTACTTC.

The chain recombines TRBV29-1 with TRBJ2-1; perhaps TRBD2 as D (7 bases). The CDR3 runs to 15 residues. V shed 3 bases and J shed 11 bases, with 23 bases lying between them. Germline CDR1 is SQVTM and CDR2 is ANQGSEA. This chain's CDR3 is CSVDLEGGPGDQQFF. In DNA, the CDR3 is TGCAGCGTTGATCTGGAGGGGGGGCCGGGTGATCAGCAGTTCTTC.

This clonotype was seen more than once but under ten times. In DNA, the CDR3 is TGTGCCAGCAGCTCCCGAGGCCATGATACGCAGTATTTT. Amino acid sequence: CASSSRGHDTQYF. The chain has TRBV13 and TRBJ2-3, with D unresolved. The CDR3 extends over 13 amino acids. Germline CDR1 reads PRHDT; CDR2 reads FYEKMQ (reference sequence). The V gene lost 4 bases and the J gene lost 6 bases, with 11 bases spanning the gap.

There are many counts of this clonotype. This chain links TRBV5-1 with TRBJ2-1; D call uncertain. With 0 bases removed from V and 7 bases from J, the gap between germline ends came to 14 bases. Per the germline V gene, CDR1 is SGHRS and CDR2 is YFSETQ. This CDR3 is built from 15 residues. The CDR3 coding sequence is TGCGCCAGCAGCTTGGGGTATAGTCCGGAGAATGAGCAGTTCTTC. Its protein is CASSLGYSPENEQFF.

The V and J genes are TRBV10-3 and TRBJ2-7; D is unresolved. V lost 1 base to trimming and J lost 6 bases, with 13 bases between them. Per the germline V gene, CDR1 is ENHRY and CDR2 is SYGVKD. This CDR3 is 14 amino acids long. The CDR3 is CAISEFRHEAEQYF. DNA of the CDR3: TGTGCCATCAGTGAGTTCCGACACGAGGCCGAGCAGTACTTC.

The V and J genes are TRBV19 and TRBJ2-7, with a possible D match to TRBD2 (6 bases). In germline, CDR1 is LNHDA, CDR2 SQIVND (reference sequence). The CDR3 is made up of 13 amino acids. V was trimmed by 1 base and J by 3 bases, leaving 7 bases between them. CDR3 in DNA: TGTGCCAGTAGTATAGGCGGGAACTACGAGCAGTACTTC. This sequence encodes CASSIGGNYEQYF.

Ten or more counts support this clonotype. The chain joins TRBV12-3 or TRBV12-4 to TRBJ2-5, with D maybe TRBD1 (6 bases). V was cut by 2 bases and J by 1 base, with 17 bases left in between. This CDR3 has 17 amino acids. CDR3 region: CASSLNEMARGQETQYF. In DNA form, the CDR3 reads TGTGCCAGCAGTTTAAACGAGATGGCCAGGGGCCAAGAGACCCAGTACTTC.

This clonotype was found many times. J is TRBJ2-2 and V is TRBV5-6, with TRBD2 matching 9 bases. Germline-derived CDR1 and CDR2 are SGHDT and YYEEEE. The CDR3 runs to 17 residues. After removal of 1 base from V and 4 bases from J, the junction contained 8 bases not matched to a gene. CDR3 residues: CASSLRLAVAVTGELFF. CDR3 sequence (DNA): TGTGCCAGCAGCTTGAGACTAGCGGTGGCGGTCACCGGGGAGCTGTTTTTT.

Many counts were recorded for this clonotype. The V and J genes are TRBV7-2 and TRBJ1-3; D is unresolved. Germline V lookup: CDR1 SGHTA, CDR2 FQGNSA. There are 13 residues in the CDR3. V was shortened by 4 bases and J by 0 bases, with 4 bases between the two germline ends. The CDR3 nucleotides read TGTGCCAGCAGCTGGGACTCTGGAAACACCATATATTTT. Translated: CASSWDSGNTIYF. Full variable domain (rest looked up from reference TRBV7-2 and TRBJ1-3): GAGVSQSPSNKVTEKGKDVELRCDPISGHTALYWYRQSLGQGLEFLIYFQGNSAPDKSGLPSDRFSAERTGGSVSTLTIQRTQQEDSAVYLCASSWDSGNTIYFGEGSWLTVV.

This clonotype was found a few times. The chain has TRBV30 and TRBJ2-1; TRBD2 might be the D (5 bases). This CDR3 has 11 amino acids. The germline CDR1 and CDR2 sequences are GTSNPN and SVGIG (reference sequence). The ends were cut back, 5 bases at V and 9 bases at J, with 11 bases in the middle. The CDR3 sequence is CAWAGDGEQFF. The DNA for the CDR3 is TGTGCCTGGGCGGGCGATGGTGAGCAGTTCTTC.

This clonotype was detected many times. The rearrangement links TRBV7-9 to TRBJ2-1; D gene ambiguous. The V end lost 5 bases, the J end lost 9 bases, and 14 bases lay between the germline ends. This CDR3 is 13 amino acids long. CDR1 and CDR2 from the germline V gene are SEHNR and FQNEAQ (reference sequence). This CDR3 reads CASSPGGEGEQFF. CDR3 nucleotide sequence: TGTGCCAGCAGCCCCGGCGGTGAAGGTGAGCAGTTCTTC.

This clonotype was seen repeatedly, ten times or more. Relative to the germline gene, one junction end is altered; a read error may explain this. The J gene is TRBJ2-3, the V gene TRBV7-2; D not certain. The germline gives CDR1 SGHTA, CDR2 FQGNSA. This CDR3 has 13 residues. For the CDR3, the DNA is TGTGCCAGCAGCTTAAACGCGCCAGACACGCAGTATTTT. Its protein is CASSLNAPDTQYF.

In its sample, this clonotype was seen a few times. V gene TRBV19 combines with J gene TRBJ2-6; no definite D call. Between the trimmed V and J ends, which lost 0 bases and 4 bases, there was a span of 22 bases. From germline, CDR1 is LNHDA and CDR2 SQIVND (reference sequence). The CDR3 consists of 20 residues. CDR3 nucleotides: TGTGCCAGTAGTATAGATCTTGTGTCGCGTCCGGGCTCAGGGGCCAACGTCCTGACTTTC. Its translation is CASSIDLVSRPGSGANVLTF.

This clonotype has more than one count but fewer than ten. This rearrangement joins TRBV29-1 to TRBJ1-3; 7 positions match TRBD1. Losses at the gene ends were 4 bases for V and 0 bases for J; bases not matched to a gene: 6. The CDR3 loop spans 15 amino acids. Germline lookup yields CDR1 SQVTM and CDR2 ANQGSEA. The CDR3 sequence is CSVVRTGASGNTIYF. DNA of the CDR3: TGCAGCGTTGTGCGGACAGGAGCCTCTGGAAACACCATATATTTT.

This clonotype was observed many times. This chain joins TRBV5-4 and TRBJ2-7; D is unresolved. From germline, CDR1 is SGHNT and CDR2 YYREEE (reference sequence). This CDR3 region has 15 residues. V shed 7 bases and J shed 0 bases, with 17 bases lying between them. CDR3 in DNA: TGTGCCAGCCGGGCTGAGAGTGCCGCCTCCTACGAGCAGTACTTC. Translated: CASRAESAASYEQYF. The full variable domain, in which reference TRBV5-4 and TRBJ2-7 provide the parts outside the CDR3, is ETGVTQSPTHLIKTRGQQVTLRCSSQSGHNTVSWYQQALGQGPQFIFQYYREEENGRGNFPPRFSGLQFPNYSSELNVNALELDDSALYLCASRAESAASYEQYFGPGTRLTVT.

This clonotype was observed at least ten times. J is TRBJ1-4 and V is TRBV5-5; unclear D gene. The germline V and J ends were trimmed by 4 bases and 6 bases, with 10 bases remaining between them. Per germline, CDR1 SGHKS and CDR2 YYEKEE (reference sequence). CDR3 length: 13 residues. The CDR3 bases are TGTGCCAGCAGCGCCGGGAGAGATGAAAAACTGTTTTTT. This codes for CASSAGRDEKLFF.

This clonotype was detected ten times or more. CDR3 residues: CASSYGRESTDTQYF. The DNA of the CDR3 is TGTGCCAGCAGTTACGGGCGGGAAAGCACAGATACGCAGTATTTT. The chain uses TRBV6-6 and TRBJ2-3; a weak D match, TRBD2 (6 bases). The length of the CDR3 is 15 residues. Germline loops: CDR1 MNHNY, CDR2 SVGAGI (reference sequence). V was trimmed by 2 bases and J by 0 bases, leaving 9 bases between them.

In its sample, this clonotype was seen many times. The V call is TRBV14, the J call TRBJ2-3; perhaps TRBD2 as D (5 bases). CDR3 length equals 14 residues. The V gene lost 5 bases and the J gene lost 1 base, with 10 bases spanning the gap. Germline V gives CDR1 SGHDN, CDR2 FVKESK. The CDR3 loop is CASSLRAGTDTQYF. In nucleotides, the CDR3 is TGTGCCAGCAGCTTACGAGCGGGCACAGATACGCAGTATTTT.